The rows below give T cell receptor beta chains drawn from one sample of a study of T cells in Graves' hyperthyroidism and ophthalmopathy. A single record per CDR3 protein comes from TCRdb applying MiXCR to the multiplex PCR reads. The sample lists 560,000 or so distinct CDR3 sequences, about 43% occurring once. Material for sequencing was peripheral blood or thyroid tissue (not recorded which). These receptors were collected from a woman between 18 and 30 years old with Graves' hyperthyroidism. CDR3s include the opening cysteine and the closing phenylalanine or tryptophan. D genes are given only for firm matches. For some rows the clone size is stated as once, few or many, or as a class when expanded; others skip it.

J gene	V gene	clone size	D gene	CDR3 DNA	CDR3 protein
TRBJ1-1	TRBV29-1	few	TRBD1	TGCAGCGTTGCCACAGGGGGCGCGTCGGTTACTGAAGCTTTCTTT	CSVATGGASVTEAFF
TRBJ1-6	TRBV29-1	NA	TRBD1	TGCAGCGGGGGGGACAGGATTAATTCACCCCTCCACTTT	CSGGDRINSPLHF
TRBJ2-7	TRBV19	NA	NA	TGTGCCAGTAGGACCCGGGACCTCACTCGGCAGTACTTC	CASRTRDLTRQYF
TRBJ1-5	TRBV2	few	TRBD1	TGTGCCAGCAGTTCCCGGGACAGCAATAATCAGCCCCAGCATTTT	CASSSRDSNNQPQHF
TRBJ1-5	TRBV29-1	many	TRBD1	TGCAGCGTTGGGAGAGGGGGCGATGAGCCCCAGCATTTT	CSVGRGGDEPQHF
TRBJ1-5	TRBV7-9	NA	NA	TGTGCCAGCAGCGTAGCAGGGTGGGGGAATCAGCCCCAGCATTTT	CASSVAGWGNQPQHF
TRBJ1-4	TRBV7-9	many	TRBD1	TGTGCCAGCAGCACGGACAGGGGGCGAGAAAAACTGTTTTTT	CASSTDRGREKLFF
TRBJ2-7	TRBV29-1	NA	NA	TGCAGCGTCGCTATCCCGTCTCAGGGCAATGAGCAGTACTTC	CSVAIPSQGNEQYF
TRBJ1-1	TRBV13	NA	TRBD1	TGTGCCAGCAGCTCGGGACAGCAGGAGAACACTGAAGCTTTCTTT	CASSSGQQENTEAFF
TRBJ1-1	TRBV29-1	many	NA	TGCAGTGTACGGGTTCAGAACACTGAAGCTTTCTTT	CSVRVQNTEAFF
TRBJ1-1	TRBV19	few	NA	TGTGCCAGTTATCCTGACAGTCCTAACACTGAAGCTTTCTTT	CASYPDSPNTEAFF
TRBJ2-1	TRBV25-1	NA	NA	TGTGCCAGCAGTGCATCCCAGTTGAGCGGGTTCTACAATGAGCAGTTCTTC	CASSASQLSGFYNEQFF
TRBJ1-3	TRBV12-3/TRBV12-4	NA	NA	TGTGCCAGCAGACGTGACGTCTCTGGAAACACCATATATTTT	CASRRDVSGNTIYF
TRBJ2-5	TRBV2	NA	NA	TGTGCCAGCAGTGGGGGGGCCGGGGGACCACAAGAGACCCAGTACTTC	CASSGGAGGPQETQYF
TRBJ1-1	TRBV19	few	NA	TGTGCCAGTAGTCGGGGCAGGCGAGACACTGAAGCTTTCTTT	CASSRGRRDTEAFF
TRBJ2-7	TRBV2	NA	TRBD1	TGTGCCAGCAGTGAAGCGCGGGACAGGGACTACGAGCAGTACTTC	CASSEARDRDYEQYF
TRBJ1-5	TRBV24-1	NA	NA	TGTGCCACCAGTGATGGCAGCGTTGCCGCCCAGCCCCAGCATTTT	CATSDGSVAAQPQHF
TRBJ1-3	TRBV29-1	many	NA	TGCAGCGTTGAAGGGCCCAGGCACTCTGGAAACACCATATATTTT	CSVEGPRHSGNTIYF
TRBJ2-7	TRBV29-1	once	TRBD2	TGCAGCGTTGTGGCGGCGGCGGGAGGGCGGATTAAAGCCTACGAGCGGTACTTC	CSVVAAAGGRIKAYERYF
TRBJ2-5	TRBV2	few	NA	TGTGCCAGCAGTTACTCGAAGGGGAAAGAGACCCAGTACTTC	CASSYSKGKETQYF
TRBJ1-2	TRBV29-1	NA	TRBD1	TGCAGCGTTGAGCAGGGGGGGACAGGGGGCTATGGCTACACCTTC	CSVEQGGTGGYGYTF
TRBJ2-5	TRBV24-1	many	NA	TGTGCCACCAGTGATTTTACAGATACGAACCAAGAGACCCAGTACTTC	CATSDFTDTNQETQYF
TRBJ2-7	TRBV12-3/TRBV12-4	NA	TRBD2	TGTGCCAGCTCACTGCCCAGCGGGAGGGTCTACGAGCAGTACTTC	CASSLPSGRVYEQYF
TRBJ2-6	TRBV7-9	few	TRBD1	TGTGCCAGCAGCGAAACCGGGACAGGGGCCTCTGGGGCCAACGTCCTGACTTTC	CASSETGTGASGANVLTF
TRBJ2-7	TRBV7-9	NA	TRBD1	TGTGCCAGCAGCGACGACAGGGGGAAATACGAGCAGTACTTC	CASSDDRGKYEQYF
TRBJ1-6	TRBV7-9	few	TRBD1	TGTGCCAGCAGCCAACAGGGGGATAATAATTCACCCCTCCACTTT	CASSQQGDNNSPLHF
TRBJ1-2	TRBV7-2	many	TRBD1	TGTGCCAGCAGCGCGATGACAGGGGGCCCTGGCTACACCTTC	CASSAMTGGPGYTF
TRBJ1-5	TRBV24-1	few	NA	TGTGCCACCAGTGTTGTCGGAAAGGGAGATAGCAATCAGCCCCAGCATTTT	CATSVVGKGDSNQPQHF
TRBJ2-5	TRBV2	few	TRBD2	TGTGCCAGCGGTCGGGCGGTAGCGGGTGAGACCCAGTACTTC	CASGRAVAGETQYF
TRBJ1-1	TRBV7-7	few	NA	TGTGCCAGCACCCCTTTTGGAATTGCAGAAGCTTTCTTT	CASTPFGIAEAFF
TRBJ1-5	TRBV20-1	few	NA	TGCAGTGCTAGAGATCAGGCCGGCGGGCAGCCCCAGCATTTT	CSARDQAGGQPQHF
TRBJ2-2	TRBV2	once	NA	TGTGCCAGCGGTAGGGATAGTGTCGGGGAGCTGTTTTTT	CASGRDSVGELFF
TRBJ2-7	TRBV7-9	NA	TRBD1	TGTGCCAGCAGCCTTCTCGGGACAGAACCCTACGAGCAGTACTTC	CASSLLGTEPYEQYF
TRBJ1-1	TRBV7-2	NA	NA	TGTGCCAGCAGCTCCCCGGACACTGAAGCTTTCTTT	CASSSPDTEAFF
TRBJ1-3	TRBV9	NA	NA	TGTGCCAGCAGAGCGCGGCGGGGGCCAAACACCATATATTTT	CASRARRGPNTIYF
TRBJ1-4	TRBV10-3	NA	TRBD1	TGTGCCATCAGTGGGACAGGGGTTGAAAAACTGTTTTTT	CAISGTGVEKLFF
TRBJ1-5	TRBV12-3/TRBV12-4	NA	NA	TGTGCCAGCAGTGGGATGGGGGTTCAGCCCCAGCATTTT	CASSGMGVQPQHF
TRBJ1-4	TRBV7-9	NA	NA	TGTACCAGCAGCTGGGACGGAATTGAAAAACTGTTTTTT	CTSSWDGIEKLFF
TRBJ2-6	TRBV7-3	few	NA	TGTGCCAGCAGCCCGATGGGACTCACAAGCTCTGGGGCCAACGTCCTGACTTTC	CASSPMGLTSSGANVLTF
TRBJ1-3	TRBV14	few	NA	TGTGCCAGCAGCCCAACAGGGTTTGGAAACACCATATATTTT	CASSPTGFGNTIYF
TRBJ2-2	TRBV2	NA	TRBD2	TGTGCCAGCAGTGAAGAAGGACTAGCGGGGATCGGGGAGCCGTTTTTT	CASSEEGLAGIGEPFF
TRBJ2-3	TRBV7-1	NA	TRBD2	TGTGCCAGCAGCTCCTCCTATAGCGGGAGGGGGGATACGCAGTATTTT	CASSSSYSGRGDTQYF
TRBJ2-1	TRBV7-6	NA	NA	TGTGCCAGCAGCTTAGTAGCCTCTGAGCAGTTCTTC	CASSLVASEQFF
TRBJ2-5	TRBV10-3	many	NA	TGTGCCATCAGTCCGATGGGGGAAGGGGAGACCCAGTACTTC	CAISPMGEGETQYF
TRBJ1-2	TRBV19	once	NA	TGTGCCAGCAGCGCCGGGACTAACTATAGCTACACCTTC	CASSAGTNYSYTF
TRBJ1-2	TRBV24-1	NA	TRBD1	TGTGCCACCCCTCCTAGGACAGGGGTCCGCGGCTACACCTTC	CATPPRTGVRGYTF
TRBJ2-7	TRBV7-8	NA	NA	TGTGCCAGCAGCTTAGTAATTTCTCGCGAGCAGTACTTC	CASSLVISREQYF
TRBJ2-7	TRBV19	few	NA	TGTGCCAGTAGGAAAGGGGCCACCTCCTACGAGCAGTACTTC	CASRKGATSYEQYF
TRBJ1-2	TRBV7-3	NA	NA	TGTGCCAGCAGCTTAACGGGGCGTCCCTCAGGGGCCCAAGGATATGGCTACACCTTC	CASSLTGRPSGAQGYGYTF
TRBJ2-3	TRBV2	NA	TRBD2	TGTGCCAGCAAAGGACTAGCGGAGACAGATACGCAGTATTTT	CASKGLAETDTQYF
TRBJ1-5	TRBV7-9	many	TRBD1	TGTGCCAGCAGTCACACAGGGGAAGGCAATCAGCCCCAGCATTTT	CASSHTGEGNQPQHF
TRBJ1-4	TRBV9	NA	NA	TGTGCCAGCAGCGTAAGGGACCGGGTTGCAACTAATGAAAAACTGTTTTTT	CASSVRDRVATNEKLFF
TRBJ1-1	TRBV11-2	many	NA	TGTGCCAGCAGCTTGAGGAGGGAAGCCACTGAAGCTTTCTTT	CASSLRREATEAFF
TRBJ1-5	TRBV2	few	TRBD1	TGTGCCAGCAGTTCACGGACAGGAAATAGCGCTATTGGCAATCAGCCCCAGCATTTT	CASSSRTGNSAIGNQPQHF
TRBJ1-5	TRBV15	NA	NA	TGTGCCACCAGCATCCACGACAGCAGCAATCAGCCCCAGCATTTT	CATSIHDSSNQPQHF
TRBJ2-7	TRBV7-9	NA	NA	TGTGCCAGCAGCTTTACAGACTACGAGCAGTACTTC	CASSFTDYEQYF
TRBJ2-7	TRBV20-1	few	NA	TGCAGTGCCGGGGGTCCCCTGGACAGATACGAGCAGTACTTC	CSAGGPLDRYEQYF
TRBJ1-2	TRBV6-2/TRBV6-3	NA	NA	TGTGCCAGCAGTTACCGGGGGGCGTACTATGGCTACACCTTC	CASSYRGAYYGYTF
TRBJ1-5	TRBV7-2	many	NA	TGTGCCAGCAACCAAGTCGTTGGCAATCAGCCCCAGCATTTT	CASNQVVGNQPQHF
TRBJ2-5	TRBV7-9	NA	NA	TGTGCCAGCAGTTACCCCCGAGGGAGAGAGACCCAGTACTTC	CASSYPRGRETQYF